A single sample is the source of the 21 T cell receptor beta chains below, sequenced in a study of tumor and adjacent non-tumor tissue in lung cancer. The template was RNA from unsorted bulk tissue. A modified ARM-PCR protocol with three rounds of nested PCR amplified TCRbeta. TCRdb redid the calling of the multiplex PCR reads with MiXCR, one entry per CDR3 protein. The profile shows 110,000 or so distinct CDR3 sequences, around 80% of them singletons. Sequenced input: lung tumor tissue. The receptors were gathered from a woman aged 55-70 years with non-small cell lung cancer.

This rearrangement joins TRBV20-1 to TRBJ2-2; maybe TRBD1 (6 bases). Per the germline V gene, CDR1 is DFQATT and CDR2 is SNEGSKA (reference sequence). CDR3 length: 16 amino acids. In DNA, the CDR3 is TGCACTTCTAGAGGTTTGGGGCAGGGGATCACCGGGGAGCTGTTTTTT. Translated, it gives CTSRGLGQGITGELFF.

A word on this clonotype: A clone one base away is much larger, so this may be a read error. The chain is built from TRBV6-5 and TRBJ2-7; D is unresolved. Germline V CDR1 and CDR2: MNHEY, SVGAGI. Trimming removed 6 bases at V and 3 bases at J, with 12 bases between. The CDR3 contains 13 residues. The CDR3 coding sequence is TGTGCCAGCAGCCCATCAATTTTCTACGAGCAGTACTTC. This encodes CASSPSIFYEQYF.

There are a few counts of this clonotype. Compared with germline, one end of the junction differs, possibly owing to a read error. This chain connects TRBV6-5 to TRBJ2-1, with a weak D call TRBD2 (6 bases). CDR3 length: 16 amino acids. Germline V lookup: CDR1 MNHEY, CDR2 SVGAGI. DNA of the CDR3: TGTGCTAGCAGGTCCAGACTAGTGGATTCCTACAGTGAGCAGTTCTTC. Translation gives CASRSRLVDSYSEQFF.

Comments on this clonotype: One junction end does not reproduce the germline sequence, and a read error may be involved. The chain has TRBV6-5 and TRBJ1-2; D not resolved. This CDR3 comprises 13 residues. Germline lookup yields CDR1 MNHEY and CDR2 SVGAGI. The CDR3 protein is CASSYDLNYGYTF. The CDR3 DNA follows: TGTGCCAGCAGTTACGACCTGAACTATGGCTACACGTTC.

Points on this clonotype: The junction does not match germline at one end; this may be a read error. V and J are TRBV20-1 and TRBJ1-2; D uncertain. This CDR3 is built from 12 residues. Germline V gene lookup returns CDR1 DFQATT and CDR2 SNEGSKA (reference sequence). This CDR3 is CSTRSGIGGYTF. The CDR3 DNA is TGCAGTACTAGAAGTGGAATTGGAGGCTACACCTTC.

Comment on this clonotype: Since the CDR3 does not end with the conserved phenylalanine or tryptophan, this likely comes from a read error. The chain uses TRBV30 and TRBJ1-3; perhaps TRBD1 as D (5 bases). V was shortened by 1 base and J by 2 bases, with 12 bases between the two germline ends. CDR3 length: 15 residues. Germline values: CDR1 GTSNPN, CDR2 SVGIG (reference sequence). Here the CDR3 DNA reads TGTGCCTGGAGTGCCACGCAGGGAACTGGAAACACCATATATTCT. Translation: CAWSATQGTGNTIYS.

The chain combines TRBV28 with TRBJ2-4; D is unresolved. This CDR3 region has 15 residues. V was trimmed by 5 bases and J by 6 bases, leaving 17 bases between them. Germline V gene sequence: CDR1 MDHEN, CDR2 SYDVKM. In DNA, the CDR3 is TGTGCCAGCAGTCGCATCGGGCAGGAGATAAACATTCAGTACTTC. Amino acid sequence: CASSRIGQEINIQYF.

On this clonotype itself: One end of the junction fails to match germline, which may point to a read error. The J gene is TRBJ1-1, the V gene TRBV11-3; D is ambiguous. CDR1 and CDR2 (germline): SGHNT, YENEEA. The CDR3 consists of 14 residues. This CDR3 reads CVSSRNLDTSEAFF. CDR3 bases: TGTGTCAGCAGCAGGAATTTGGATACCTCTGAAGCTTTCTTT. Variable domain in full (rest from reference TRBV11-3 and TRBJ1-1): EAGVVQSPRYKIIEKKQPVAFWCNPISGHNTLYWYLQNLGQGPELLIRYENEEAVDDSQLPKDRFSAERLKGVDSTLKIQPAELGDSAVYLCVSSRNLDTSEAFFGQGTRLTVV.

This clonotype was counted a few times. V usage is TRBV28 and J usage is TRBJ1-2; a weak D match, TRBD1 (6 bases). Trimming pared 7 bases from V and 10 bases from J, leaving 19 bases between. Germline assignment: CDR1 MDHEN and CDR2 SYDVKM. The CDR3 is 13 residues long. This chain's CDR3 is CASTQTGFKDYTF. CDR3 in DNA: TGTGCCAGCACCCAGACAGGCTTTAAGGACTACACCTTC.

With respect to this clonotype: At one end, the junction sequence differs from germline, possibly due to a read error. V gene TRBV4-3 combines with J gene TRBJ1-1, with TRBD1 matching over 8 bases. The CDR3 consists of 16 residues. Germline V gene data show CDR1 as LGHNA and CDR2 as YSLEER. CDR3 in DNA: TGCGCCAGCAGCCCACGAAGGACAGGGTATGGCATTGAAGCCATCTTT. It specifies CASSPRRTGYGIEAIF.

The chain is built from TRBV28 and TRBJ1-2, with D tentatively TRBD1 (5 bases). V was cut by 6 bases and J by 5 bases, with 16 bases left in between. The CDR3 loop spans 14 amino acids. Germline V CDR1 and CDR2: MDHEN, SYDVKM. The CDR3 DNA follows: TGTGCCAGCAGAATTTATGGGGCGGAGTATGGCTACACCTTC. This sequence encodes CASRIYGAEYGYTF.

This clonotype came up a few times. This sequence joins TRBV16 and TRBJ2-7; D assignment may be TRBD1 or TRBD2 (6 bases each). V lost 7 bases to trimming and J lost 7 bases, with 17 bases between them. This CDR3 contains 13 residues. Germline V gives CDR1 KGHSY, CDR2 FQNENV. The CDR3 loop reads CASTRGGPLEQYF. The CDR3, as DNA: TGTGCCAGCACCCGTGGGGGGCCGCTTGAGCAGTACTTC.

As for this clonotype: Its ends do not fully match the called genes, so a read error is possible. The chain employs TRBV13 and TRBJ2-3, with D possibly being TRBD1 or TRBD2 (5 bases each). Germline CDR1 and CDR2: PRHDT and FYEKMQ (reference sequence). CDR3 size: 13 residues. The CDR3: CTSTRGRTDTLYF. In nucleotides, the CDR3 is TGTACCAGCACTCGGGGACGCACAGATACGCTGTATTTT.

In its sample, this clonotype was seen many times. The chain combines TRBV5-5 with TRBJ2-5; a weak D match, TRBD1 (6 bases). CDR1 is SGHKS and CDR2 is YYEKEE in the germline V gene (reference sequence). This CDR3 comprises 11 residues. Trimming took off 5 bases at V and 5 bases at J, with 7 bases between the two ends. In DNA form, the CDR3 reads TGTGCCAGCAGAAGGGGGGAGACCCAGTACTTC. The encoded protein is CASRRGETQYF.

Comment on this clonotype: A junction end diverges from the germline sequence, so it may reflect a read error. V usage is TRBV11-2 and J usage is TRBJ2-7; D gene ambiguous. The germline CDR1 and CDR2 sequences are SGHAT and FQNNGV. The CDR3 consists of 15 residues. The CDR3 is CASSFEKGYFYEQYF. DNA for the CDR3: TGTGCCAGTAGCTTTGAGAAGGGCTACTTCTACGAGCAGTACTTC.

Details on this clonotype: Possible read error: a much larger clone is one base away. The chain is built from TRBV5-4 and TRBJ2-4; D is possibly TRBD1 or TRBD2 (6 bases each). The CDR3 covers 13 residues. The germline V gene has CDR1 SGHNT and CDR2 YYREEE (reference sequence). The CDR3 DNA sequence: TGTGCCAACAGCTTGGGGGGCGCGGACATTCAGTACTTC. Protein: CANSLGGADIQYF.

The rearrangement joins TRBV11-3 to TRBJ1-1; D ambiguous. In germline, CDR1 is SGHNT, CDR2 YENEEA. CDR3 length: 16 amino acids. CDR3 protein: CTSSSRVRRDDTEAFF. CDR3 nucleotides: TGTACAAGCAGCTCTAGGGTCCGTCGGGATGACACTGAAGCTTTCTTT.

There are a few counts of this clonotype. A much larger clonotype is one base distant, so this may be a read error. J is TRBJ2-2 and V is TRBV20-1; 10 nucleotides match TRBD2. The CDR3 sequence is 15 residues long. Germline V gives CDR1 DFQATT, CDR2 SNEGSKA (reference sequence). The CDR3 DNA is TGCGGTGCTAGGATCGGGACTAGCGTCACCGGGGAGCTGTTTTTT. Amino acid sequence: CGARIGTSVTGELFF.

Of note for this clonotype: A much larger clone lies a single base off, so this may be a read error. The V gene is TRBV20-1, the J gene TRBJ2-5, with 8 nucleotides matching TRBD2. Germline V gene lookup returns CDR1 DFQATT and CDR2 SNEGSKA (reference sequence). The CDR3 is made up of 16 amino acids. CDR3 amino acids: CNAPDLTGGAGETQYF. In DNA form, the CDR3 reads TGCAATGCTCCAGACTTGACCGGGGGGGCCGGAGAGACCCAGTACTTC.

As to this clonotype: A junction end diverges from the germline sequence, so it may reflect a read error. The chain links TRBV14 to TRBJ1-4; no definite D call. The CDR3 is made up of 16 amino acids. Germline values: CDR1 SGHDN, CDR2 FVKESK. As DNA, the CDR3 is TGCGCCAGGAGCCTAGGACTCTTGGAAACTAATGAAAAACTGTTTTTT. Its protein is CARSLGLLETNEKLFF.

The chain couples TRBV25-1 to TRBJ1-5; no clear D. The CDR3 has 13 residues. Per the germline V gene, CDR1 is MGHDK and CDR2 is SYGVNS. V lost 5 bases to trimming and J lost 3 bases, with 8 bases between them. CDR3 residues: CASSFSSNQPQHF. The DNA for the CDR3 is TGTGCCAGCAGTTTTAGCTCCAATCAGCCCCAGCATTTT.